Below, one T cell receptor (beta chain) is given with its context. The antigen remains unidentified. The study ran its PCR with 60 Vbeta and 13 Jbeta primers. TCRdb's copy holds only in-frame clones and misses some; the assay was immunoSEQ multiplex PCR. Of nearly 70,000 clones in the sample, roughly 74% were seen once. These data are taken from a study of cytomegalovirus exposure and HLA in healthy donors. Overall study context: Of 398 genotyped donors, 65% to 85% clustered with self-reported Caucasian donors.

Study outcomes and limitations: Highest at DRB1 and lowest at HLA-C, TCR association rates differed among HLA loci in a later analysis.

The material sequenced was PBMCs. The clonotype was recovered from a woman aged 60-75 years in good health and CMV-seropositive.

The CDR3 DNA reads as TGTGCCAGCAGCGCCAGGGGAAATGAGCAGTTCTTC. Protein: CASSARGNEQFF. The rearrangement uses TRBV7-3 and TRBJ2-1; tentative D call: TRBD1 (6 bases). The germline V and J ends were trimmed by 5 bases and 7 bases, with 9 bases remaining between them. CDR1 SGHTA and CDR2 FQGTGA come from the germline V gene. The CDR3 consists of 12 residues.